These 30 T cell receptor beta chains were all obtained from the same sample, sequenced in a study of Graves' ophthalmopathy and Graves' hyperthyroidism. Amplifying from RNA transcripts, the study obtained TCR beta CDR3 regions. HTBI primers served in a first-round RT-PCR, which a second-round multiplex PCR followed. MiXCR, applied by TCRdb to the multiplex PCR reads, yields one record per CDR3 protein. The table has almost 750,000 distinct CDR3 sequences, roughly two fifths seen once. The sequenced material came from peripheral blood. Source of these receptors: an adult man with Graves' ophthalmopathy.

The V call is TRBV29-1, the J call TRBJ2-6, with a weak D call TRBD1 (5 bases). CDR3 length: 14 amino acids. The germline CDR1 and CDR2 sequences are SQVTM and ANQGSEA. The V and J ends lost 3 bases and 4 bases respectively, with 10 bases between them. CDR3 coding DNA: TGCAGCGTTGACAGGGAAACCGGGGCCAACGTCCTGACTTTC. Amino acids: CSVDRETGANVLTF.

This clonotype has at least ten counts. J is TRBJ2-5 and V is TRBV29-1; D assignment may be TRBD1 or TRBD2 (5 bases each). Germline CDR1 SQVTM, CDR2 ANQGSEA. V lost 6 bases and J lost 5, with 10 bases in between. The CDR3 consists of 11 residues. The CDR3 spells CSVRGGETQYF. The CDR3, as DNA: TGCAGCGTAAGGGGCGGGGAGACCCAGTACTTC. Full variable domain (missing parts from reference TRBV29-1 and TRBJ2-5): SAVISQKPSRDICQRGTSLTIQCQVDSQVTMMFWYRQQPGQSLTLIATANQGSEATYESGFVIDKFPISRPNLTFSTLTVSNMSPEDSSIYLCSVRGGETQYFGPGTRLLVL.

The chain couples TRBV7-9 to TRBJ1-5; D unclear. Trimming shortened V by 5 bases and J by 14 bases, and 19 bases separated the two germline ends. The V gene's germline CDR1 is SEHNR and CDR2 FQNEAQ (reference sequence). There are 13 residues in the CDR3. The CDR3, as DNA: TGTGCCAGCAGCCCCATCCCGGGAGCCAACGAGCATTTT. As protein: CASSPIPGANEHF.

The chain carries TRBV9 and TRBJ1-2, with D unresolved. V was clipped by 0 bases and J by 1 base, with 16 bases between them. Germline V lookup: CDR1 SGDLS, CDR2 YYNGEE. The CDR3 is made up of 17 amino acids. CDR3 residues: CASSVGTTSPDNYGYTF. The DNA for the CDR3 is TGTGCCAGCAGCGTAGGAACGACGTCCCCGGATAACTATGGCTACACCTTC.

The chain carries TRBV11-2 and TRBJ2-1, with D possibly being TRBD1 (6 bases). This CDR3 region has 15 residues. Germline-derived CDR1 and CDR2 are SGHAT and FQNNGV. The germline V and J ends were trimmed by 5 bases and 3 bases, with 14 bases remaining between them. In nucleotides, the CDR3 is TGTGCCAGCAGCCGTACAGGGAAGGACTACAATGAGCAGTTCTTC. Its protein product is CASSRTGKDYNEQFF. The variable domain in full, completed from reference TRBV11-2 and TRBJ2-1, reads EAGVAQSPRYKIIEKRQSVAFWCNPISGHATLYWYQQILGQGPKLLIQFQNNGVVDDSQLPKDRFSAERLKGVDSTLKIQPAKLEDSAVYLCASSRTGKDYNEQFFGPGTRLTVL.

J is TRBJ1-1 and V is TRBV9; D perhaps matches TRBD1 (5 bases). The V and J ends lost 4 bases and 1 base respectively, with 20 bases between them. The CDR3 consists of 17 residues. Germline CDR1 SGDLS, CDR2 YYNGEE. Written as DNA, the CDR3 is TGTGCCAGCAGCCCTGGTGGGGGGTGGGGTGGGAACACTGAAGCTTTCTTT. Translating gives CASSPGGGWGGNTEAFF.

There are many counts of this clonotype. The CDR3 spells CASSSTHRAYEQYF. In DNA, the CDR3 is TGTGCCAGCAGTTCCACCCACAGGGCCTACGAGCAGTACTTC. The rearrangement links TRBV2 to TRBJ2-7; a possible D gene is TRBD1 (6 bases). Per germline, CDR1 SNHLY and CDR2 FYNNEI. V lost 5 bases and J 2 bases, leaving 13 bases between the germline ends. This CDR3 region has 14 residues.

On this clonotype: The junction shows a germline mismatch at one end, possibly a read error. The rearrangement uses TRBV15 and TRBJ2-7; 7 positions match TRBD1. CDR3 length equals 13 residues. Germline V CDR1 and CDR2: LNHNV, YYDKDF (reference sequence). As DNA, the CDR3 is TGTGCCACCAGCCGAGACAGGGCCTACGAGCAGTGCTTC. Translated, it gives CATSRDRAYEQCF.

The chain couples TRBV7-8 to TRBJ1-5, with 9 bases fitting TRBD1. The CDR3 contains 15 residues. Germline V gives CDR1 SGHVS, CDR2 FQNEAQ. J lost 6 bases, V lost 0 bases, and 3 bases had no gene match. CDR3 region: CASSLAGTGFQPQHF. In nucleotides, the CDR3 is TGTGCCAGCAGCTTAGCGGGGACAGGGTTTCAGCCCCAGCATTTT.

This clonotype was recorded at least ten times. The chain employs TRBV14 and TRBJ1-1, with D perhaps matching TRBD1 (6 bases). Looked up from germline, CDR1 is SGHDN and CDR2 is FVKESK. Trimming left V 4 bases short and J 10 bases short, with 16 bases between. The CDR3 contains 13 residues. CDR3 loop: CASSRVQGVGAFF. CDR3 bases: TGTGCCAGCAGCCGCGTACAGGGTGTTGGAGCTTTCTTT.

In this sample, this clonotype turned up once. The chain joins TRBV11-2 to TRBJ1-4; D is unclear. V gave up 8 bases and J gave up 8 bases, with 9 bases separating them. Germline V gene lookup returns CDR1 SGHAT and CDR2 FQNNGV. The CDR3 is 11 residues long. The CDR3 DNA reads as TGTGCCAGCTTCTTGGCGGAAAAACTGTTTTTT. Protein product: CASFLAEKLFF.

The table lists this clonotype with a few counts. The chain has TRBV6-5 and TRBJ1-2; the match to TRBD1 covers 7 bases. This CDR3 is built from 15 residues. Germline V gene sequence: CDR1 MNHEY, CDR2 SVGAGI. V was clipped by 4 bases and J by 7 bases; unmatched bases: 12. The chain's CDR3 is CASSSTKQGFGGYTF. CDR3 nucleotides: TGTGCCAGCAGTTCGACTAAACAGGGGTTCGGTGGCTACACCTTC.

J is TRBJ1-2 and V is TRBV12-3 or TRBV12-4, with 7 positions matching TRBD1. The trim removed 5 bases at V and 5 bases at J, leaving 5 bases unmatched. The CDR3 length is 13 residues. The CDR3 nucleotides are TGTGCCAGCAGTCCACAGGGGAGGTATGGCTACACCTTC. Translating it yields CASSPQGRYGYTF.

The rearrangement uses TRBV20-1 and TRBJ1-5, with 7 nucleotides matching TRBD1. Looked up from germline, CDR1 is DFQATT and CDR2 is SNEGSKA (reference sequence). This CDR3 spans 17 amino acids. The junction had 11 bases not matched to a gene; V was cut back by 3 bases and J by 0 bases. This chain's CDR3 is CSASVGTASYSNQPQHF. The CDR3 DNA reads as TGCAGTGCTAGCGTCGGGACAGCAAGTTATAGCAATCAGCCCCAGCATTTT.

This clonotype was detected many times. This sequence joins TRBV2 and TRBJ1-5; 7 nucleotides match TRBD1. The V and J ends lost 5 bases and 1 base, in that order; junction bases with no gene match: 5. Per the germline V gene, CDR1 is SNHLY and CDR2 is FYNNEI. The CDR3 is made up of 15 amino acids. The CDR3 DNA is TGTGCCAGCAGTTTGACAGGGCCCAGCAATCAGCCCCAGCATTTT. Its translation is CASSLTGPSNQPQHF.

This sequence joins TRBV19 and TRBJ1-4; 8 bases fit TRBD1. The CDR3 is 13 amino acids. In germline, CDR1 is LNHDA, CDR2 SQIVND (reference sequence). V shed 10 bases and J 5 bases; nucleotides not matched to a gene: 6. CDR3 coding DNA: TGTGCCACCCAGGGGGCCGAGAATGAAAAACTGTTTTTT. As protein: CATQGAENEKLFF.

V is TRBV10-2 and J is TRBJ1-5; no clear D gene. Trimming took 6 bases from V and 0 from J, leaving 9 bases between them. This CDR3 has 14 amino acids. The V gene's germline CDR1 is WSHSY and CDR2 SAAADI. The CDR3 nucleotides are TGCGCCAGCAGCTTCGAAAGTAGCAATCAGCCCCAGCATTTT. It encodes CASSFESSNQPQHF.

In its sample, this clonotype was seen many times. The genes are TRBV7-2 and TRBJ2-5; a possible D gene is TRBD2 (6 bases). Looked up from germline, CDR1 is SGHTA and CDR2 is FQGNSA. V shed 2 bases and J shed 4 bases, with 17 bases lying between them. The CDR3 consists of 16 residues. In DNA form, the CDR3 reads TGTGCCAGCAGCTTATACAGCGGGTCCTACCCAGAGACCCAGTACTTC. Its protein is CASSLYSGSYPETQYF.

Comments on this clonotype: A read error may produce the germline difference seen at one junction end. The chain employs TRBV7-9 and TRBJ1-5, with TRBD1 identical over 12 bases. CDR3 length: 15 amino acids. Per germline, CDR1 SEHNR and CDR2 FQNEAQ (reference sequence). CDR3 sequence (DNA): TGTGCCAGCAGTTTAGGGACAGGGGGCGTTCAGCCCCAGCATTTT. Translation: CASSLGTGGVQPQHF.

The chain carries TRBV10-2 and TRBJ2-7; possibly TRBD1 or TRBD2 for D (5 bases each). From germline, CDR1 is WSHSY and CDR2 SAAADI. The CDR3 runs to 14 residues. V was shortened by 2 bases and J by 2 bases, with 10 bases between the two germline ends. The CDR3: CASSEVRDPYEQYF. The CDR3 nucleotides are TGCGCCAGCAGTGAGGTCAGGGACCCCTACGAGCAGTACTTC.

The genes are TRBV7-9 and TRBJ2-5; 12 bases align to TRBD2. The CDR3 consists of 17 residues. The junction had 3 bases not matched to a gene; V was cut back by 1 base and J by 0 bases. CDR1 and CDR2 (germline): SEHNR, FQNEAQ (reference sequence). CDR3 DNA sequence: TGTGCCAGCAGCTTAGGGACTAGCGGGACCTACCAAGAGACCCAGTACTTC. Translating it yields CASSLGTSGTYQETQYF. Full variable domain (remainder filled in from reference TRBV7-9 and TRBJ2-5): DTGVSQNPRHKITKRGQNVTFRCDPISEHNRLYWYRQTLGQGPEFLTYFQNEAQLEKSRLLSDRFSAERPKGSFSTLEIQRTEQGDSAMYLCASSLGTSGTYQETQYFGPGTRLLVL.

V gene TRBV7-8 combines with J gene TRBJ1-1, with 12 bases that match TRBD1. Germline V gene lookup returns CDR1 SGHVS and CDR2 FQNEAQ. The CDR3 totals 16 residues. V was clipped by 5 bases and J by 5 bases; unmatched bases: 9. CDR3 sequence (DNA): TGTGCCAGCAGCGAAGGGACAGGGGGCGCGGTGACTGAAGCTTTCTTT. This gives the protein CASSEGTGGAVTEAFF.

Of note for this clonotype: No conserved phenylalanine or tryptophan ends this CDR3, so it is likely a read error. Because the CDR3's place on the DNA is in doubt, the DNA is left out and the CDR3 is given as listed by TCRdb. CDR3 region: CASSRESGSSY. This rearrangement joins TRBV11-2 to TRBJ1-2. CDR1 SGHAT and CDR2 FQNNGV come from the germline V gene. The CDR3 extends over 11 residues, inclusive of both ends.

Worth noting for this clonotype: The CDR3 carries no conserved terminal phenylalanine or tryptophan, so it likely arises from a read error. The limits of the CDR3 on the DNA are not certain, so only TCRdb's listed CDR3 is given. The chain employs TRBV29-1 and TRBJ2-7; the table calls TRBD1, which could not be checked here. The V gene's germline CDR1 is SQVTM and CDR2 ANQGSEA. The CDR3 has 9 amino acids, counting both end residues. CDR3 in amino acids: CSATTGGCL.

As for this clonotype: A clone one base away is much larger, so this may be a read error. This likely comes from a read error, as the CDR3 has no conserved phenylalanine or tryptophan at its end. CDR3 amino acids: CASRVQGGSNQPQHL. For the CDR3, the DNA is TGCGCCAGCAGAGTACAGGGGGGGAGCAATCAGCCCCAGCATCTT. The genes are TRBV10-2 and TRBJ1-5; 8 positions match TRBD1. The CDR3 loop spans 15 amino acids. Losses at the gene ends were 6 bases for V and 1 base for J; bases not matched to a gene: 5. CDR1 is WSHSY, CDR2 SAAADI, per germline.

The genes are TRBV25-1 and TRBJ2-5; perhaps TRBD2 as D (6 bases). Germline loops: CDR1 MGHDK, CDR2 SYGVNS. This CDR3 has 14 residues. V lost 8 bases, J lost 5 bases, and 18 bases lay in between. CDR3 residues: CASSRRGGWETQYF. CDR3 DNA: TGTGCCAGCTCACGACGGGGAGGTTGGGAGACCCAGTACTTC.

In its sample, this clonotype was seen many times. In DNA, the CDR3 is TGTGCCAGCAGCGTACTGGGGGTGAATAATGAAAAACTGTTTTTT. Encoded protein: CASSVLGVNNEKLFF. The rearrangement uses TRBV2 and TRBJ1-4; tentative D call: TRBD1 (5 bases). Germline-derived CDR1 and CDR2 are SNHLY and FYNNEI. V shed 6 bases and J shed 4 bases, with 15 bases lying between them. There are 15 residues in the CDR3.

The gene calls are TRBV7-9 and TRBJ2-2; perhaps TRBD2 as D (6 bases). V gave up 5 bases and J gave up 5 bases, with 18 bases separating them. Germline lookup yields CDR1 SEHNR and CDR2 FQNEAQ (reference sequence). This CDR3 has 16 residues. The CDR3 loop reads CASSVELAWGTGELFF. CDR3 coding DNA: TGTGCCAGCAGCGTAGAACTAGCCTGGGGGACCGGGGAGCTGTTTTTT.

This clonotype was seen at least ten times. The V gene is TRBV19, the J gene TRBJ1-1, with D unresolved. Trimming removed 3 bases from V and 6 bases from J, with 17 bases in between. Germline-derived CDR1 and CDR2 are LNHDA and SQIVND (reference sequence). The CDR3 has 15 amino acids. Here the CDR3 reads CASSINGGPGAEAFF. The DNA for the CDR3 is TGTGCCAGTAGTATCAACGGAGGCCCTGGGGCTGAAGCTTTCTTT.

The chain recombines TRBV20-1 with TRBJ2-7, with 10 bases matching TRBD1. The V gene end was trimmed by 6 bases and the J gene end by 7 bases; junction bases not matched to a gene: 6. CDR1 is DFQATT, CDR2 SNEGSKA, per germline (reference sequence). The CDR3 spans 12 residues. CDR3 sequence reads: CSAPGQGTEQYF. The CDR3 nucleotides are TGCAGTGCACCGGGACAGGGGACAGAGCAGTACTTC.